The 13 T cell receptor beta chains presented below share a single source sample, sequenced in a study of molecular identifiers for immune sequencing clone quantification. In TCRdb, the PCR reads were re-called with MiXCR into one record per CDR3 protein. The sample consists of some 650,000 distinct CDR3 sequences, 20% of them appearing once. Sequenced: naive CD8+ T cells from blood, with Jurkat cell RNA spiked in. The sample's subset: FACS-sorted CD8+CD4-CCR7+CD45RA+ naive T cells. The receptors come from a human donor in good health. Some libraries in this study had Jurkat cell RNA spiked in.

Remarks on this clonotype: Being one base from a much bigger clone, this may be a read error. The chain has TRBV7-9 and TRBJ2-5, with 8 bases identical to TRBD2. The J segment lost 9 bases and the V segment lost 5 bases, leaving 14 bases of the junction unmatched. The CDR3 totals 15 residues. Per germline, CDR1 SEHNR and CDR2 FQNEAQ (reference sequence). The CDR3, as DNA: TGTGCCAGCAGCCCACTAGGGACTAGTGGCGAGGCCCAGTACTTC. This translates into CASSPLGTSGEAQYF.

As for this clonotype: The junction departs from germline at one end; a sequencing error may be responsible. The chain combines TRBV4-1 with TRBJ1-1; D call uncertain. From germline, CDR1 is MGHRA and CDR2 YSYEKL. The CDR3 runs 14 residues. CDR3 sequence (DNA): TGCGCCAGCAACCAAGACCGGACGAACACTGAAGCTTTCTTT. Its translation: CASNQDRTNTEAFF.

Many counts were recorded for this clonotype. This chain uses TRBV12-3 or TRBV12-4 with TRBJ1-5; D is unresolved. V gave up 3 bases and J gave up 0 bases, with 3 bases separating them. This CDR3 is built from 13 residues. Here the CDR3 reads CASSLRSNQPQHF. The CDR3 region has the DNA TGTGCCAGCAGTTTGCGTAGCAATCAGCCCCAGCATTTT.

To note about this clonotype: This may arise from a read error, as a much more abundant clone is one base away. For the CDR3, the DNA is TGTGCCAGCAGCTTAGACATCAATTCTGAGCAGTTCTTC. Protein sequence: CASSLDINSEQFF. The chain couples TRBV7-6 to TRBJ2-1, with D unresolved. V lost 1 base and J lost 9, with 10 bases in between. CDR1 and CDR2 from the germline V gene are SGHVS and FNYEAQ. CDR3 size: 13 residues.

This clonotype came up many times. This chain connects TRBV4-2 to TRBJ2-2; D unresolved. Germline V gene lookup returns CDR1 LGHNA and CDR2 YNFKEQ. CDR3 length: 15 amino acids. The V and J ends lost 1 base and 3 bases respectively, with 9 bases between them. The DNA for the CDR3 is TGTGCCAGCAGCCAAGTTAACATTTACACCGGGGAGCTGTTTTTT. Its protein is CASSQVNIYTGELFF.

The DNA for the CDR3 is TGCGCCAGCAGCTTGGGTCGGGGACTCCCATACAATGAGCAGTTCTTC. Amino acids: CASSLGRGLPYNEQFF. The gene calls are TRBV5-1 and TRBJ2-1, with D possibly TRBD2 on 6 matching bases. Germline V CDR1 and CDR2: SGHRS, YFSETQ. The V gene lost 0 bases and the J gene lost 4 bases, with 14 bases spanning the gap. The CDR3 length is 16 residues.

There are many counts of this clonotype. V gene TRBV2 combines with J gene TRBJ2-7; D is possibly TRBD2 (5 bases). Germline V gene sequence: CDR1 SNHLY, CDR2 FYNNEI. Trimming cost V 5 bases and J 0 bases, with 17 bases left between them. This CDR3 has 16 amino acids. The CDR3 DNA follows: TGTGCCAGCAGTTTATCAACCCGGGAAAGCTCCTACGAGCAGTACTTC. Translation gives CASSLSTRESSYEQYF.

This clonotype was seen more than once but under ten times. The chain employs TRBV25-1 and TRBJ1-2; D gene uncertain. Trimming cost V 3 bases and J 6 bases, with 11 bases left between them. The CDR3 is 13 residues long. Per the germline V gene, CDR1 is MGHDK and CDR2 is SYGVNS. The CDR3 bases are TGTGCCAGCAGTGAGGGTCGGGGAAATGGCTACACCTTC. As protein: CASSEGRGNGYTF.

The table lists this clonotype with many counts. This chain uses TRBV14 with TRBJ1-1, with 8 bases matching TRBD1. V shed 3 bases, J shed 7 bases, and the junction held 10 bases outside the gene matches. There are 15 residues in the CDR3. Germline CDR1 SGHDN, CDR2 FVKESK. CDR3 coding DNA: TGTGCCAGCAGCCAGGGGACAGGCCGGTTTGGTGAAGCTTTCTTT. This sequence encodes CASSQGTGRFGEAFF. Full variable domain (outside the CDR3, taken from reference TRBV14 and TRBJ1-1): EAGVTQFPSHSVIEKGQTVTLRCDPISGHDNLYWYRRVMGKEIKFLLHFVKESKQDESGMPNNRFLAERTGGTYSTLKVQPAELEDSGVYFCASSQGTGRFGEAFFGQGTRLTVV.

The chain combines TRBV7-8 with TRBJ1-2; 7 bases are shared with TRBD1. V was pared by 5 bases and J by 4 bases, with 13 bases of the junction left unmatched. The CDR3 is 16 amino acids. The germline gives CDR1 SGHVS, CDR2 FQNEAQ. CDR3 region: CASSIRDRKEAYGYTF. The CDR3 nucleotides are TGTGCCAGCAGCATCCGGGACAGAAAGGAGGCCTATGGCTACACCTTC.

This clonotype was counted ten times or more. This chain joins TRBV5-4 and TRBJ2-5; TRBD2 matches 9 bases. Germline V CDR1 and CDR2: SGHNT, YYREEE (reference sequence). With V trimmed by 2 bases and J by 4 bases, 3 bases remained unmatched. CDR3 length equals 14 residues. The CDR3 protein is CASSFSGGGETQYF. DNA of the CDR3: TGTGCCAGCAGCTTTAGCGGGGGAGGAGAGACCCAGTACTTC.

This clonotype was counted between two and nine times. V gene TRBV5-1 combines with J gene TRBJ2-5, with 11 bases identical to TRBD2. The CDR3 has 19 residues. V lost 1 base to trimming and J lost 5 bases; unmatched junction nucleotides: 16. Looked up from germline, CDR1 is SGHRS and CDR2 is YFSETQ. Written as DNA, the CDR3 is TGCGCCAGCAGCTTGCGGGTGCTAGCGGGAGGTTCTGGGAAGGAGACCCAGTACTTC. Its protein is CASSLRVLAGGSGKETQYF.

This clonotype was detected only once. This may arise from a read error, as a much more abundant clone is one base away. This rearrangement joins TRBV5-6 to TRBJ2-7; TRBD2 might be the D (6 bases). Germline assignment: CDR1 SGHDT and CDR2 YYEEEE. The CDR3 sequence is 15 residues long. The CDR3 coding sequence is TGTGCCAGCAGCGGCGGGACGTTGGGAATGTACGGGCAGTACTTC. This sequence encodes CASSGGTLGMYGQYF.